Listed below are T cell receptor beta chains from one sample, sequenced in a study of lymphopenia after photon versus proton radiotherapy. Profiling relied on immunoSEQ multiplex PCR, and the TCRdb table lists in-frame clones only, not all of them. Of about 37,000 clones detected, roughly 84% appear once; the ten largest clones hold 2.9%. The source material was peripheral blood, sampled from a patient treated with photon-based radiotherapy. These receptors originate from a man in his forties or fifties with gastric cancer. Both conserved end residues are part of each CDR3. The D gene is left open where the match is weak. Some rows have no size entry. The others give once, few or many, or a class for an expanded clone.

d_call,v_call,clone_size,j_call,cdr3_aa,cdr3_nt
TRBD1,TRBV11-2,-,TRBJ1-2,CASRPNRGTDYGYTF,TGTGCCAGCAGACCTAATCGCGGGACAGACTATGGCTACACCTTC
-,TRBV7-9,-,TRBJ2-1,CASRFDSGGRRNEQFF,TGTGCCAGCAGGTTCGACTCTGGGGGGCGTAGGAATGAGCAGTTCTTC
-,TRBV6-1,-,TRBJ2-7,CASREGFEQYF,TGTGCCAGCAGAGAGGGGTTCGAGCAGTACTTC
TRBD1,TRBV7-6,once,TRBJ1-5,CASSPQVGGTGFKSGNQPQHF,TGTGCCAGCAGCCCCCAAGTGGGCGGGACAGGTTTTAAATCGGGCAATCAGCCCCAGCATTTT
-,TRBV7-3,once,TRBJ2-2,CASSDDSYTGELFF,TGTGCCAGCAGCGATGACTCTTACACCGGGGAGCTGTTTTTT
-,TRBV7-9,few,TRBJ1-5,CASSSGTGQPQHF,TGTGCCAGCAGCTCCGGGACCGGTCAGCCCCAGCATTTT
-,TRBV19,-,TRBJ2-1,CASGRVPGVTYNEQFF,TGTGCCAGTGGAAGAGTCCCAGGGGTGACCTACAATGAGCAGTTCTTC
TRBD1,TRBV5-8,-,TRBJ1-1,CASSLPGQGRGRGPEAFF,TGTGCCAGCAGCTTACCGGGACAGGGTCGGGGGCGAGGCCCTGAAGCTTTCTTT
TRBD1,TRBV7-6,-,TRBJ1-1,CASSSSAKTGAAEAFF,TGTGCCAGCAGCTCCTCCGCGAAAACAGGGGCCGCGGAAGCTTTCTTT
-,TRBV27,once,TRBJ1-5,CASSSTTFGFTGQPQHF,TGTGCCAGCAGCTCCACCACATTCGGTTTTACGGGCCAGCCCCAGCATTTT
-,TRBV7-2,-,TRBJ2-2,CASSLGSRNTGELFF,TGTGCCAGCAGCTTAGGCAGTCGAAACACCGGGGAGCTGTTTTTT
-,TRBV19,-,TRBJ1-2,CASSIDLYGYGYTF,TGTGCCAGTAGTATAGATCTATATGGGTATGGCTACACCTTC
TRBD2,TRBV28,-,TRBJ2-3,CASSSPGGGITDTQYF,TGTGCCAGCAGTTCCCCGGGAGGCGGTATCACAGATACGCAGTATTTT
TRBD2,TRBV7-8,-,TRBJ2-7,CASSLRSAGGGQQYF,TGTGCCAGCAGCTTACGGTCGGCGGGGGGCGGGCAGCAGTACTTC
TRBD2,TRBV15,-,TRBJ2-1,CATGLAGGDEQFF,TGTGCCACGGGACTAGCGGGAGGGGATGAGCAGTTCTTC
TRBD1,TRBV5-4,few,TRBJ1-2,CATKQGSNYGYTF,TGTGCCACCAAACAGGGGTCTAACTATGGCTACACCTTC
-,TRBV27,-,TRBJ1-1,CASSASDSNTEAFF,TGTGCCAGCAGCGCCTCAGACTCGAACACTGAAGCTTTCTTT
-,TRBV5-4,-,TRBJ2-1,CASRPDLVTSNEQFF,TGTGCCAGCAGGCCTGACTTGGTGACTAGCAATGAGCAGTTCTTC
TRBD1,TRBV6-1,-,TRBJ1-6,CASSDPGQGANSPLHF,TGTGCCAGCAGTGATCCGGGACAGGGGGCTAATTCACCCCTCCACTTT
-,TRBV19,once,TRBJ1-3,CASKDFFSGNTIYF,TGTGCCAGTAAGGACTTCTTCTCTGGAAACACCATATATTTT
TRBD1,TRBV11-2,-,TRBJ2-1,CASSNRGLMGEQFF,TGTGCCAGCAGCAACAGGGGGCTGATGGGTGAGCAGTTCTTC
-,TRBV11-2,-,TRBJ2-5,CASSLISARMTQYF,TGTGCCAGCAGCTTAATTAGCGCACGGATGACCCAGTACTTC
-,TRBV6-6,-,TRBJ1-6,CASSSAGGSPLHF,TGTGCCAGCAGTTCGGCCGGAGGTTCACCCCTCCACTTT
-,TRBV2,-,TRBJ1-3,CASSEGPPRPGNTIYF,TGTGCCAGCAGTGAGGGACCCCCACGCCCTGGAAACACCATATATTTT
TRBD1,TRBV7-8,-,TRBJ2-3,CASSGPGQGTDTQYF,TGTGCCAGCAGCGGCCCGGGACAGGGGACAGATACGCAGTATTTT